This TCR beta chain was captured by sequencing in a study of response to subunit inactivated influenza vaccine. TCRdb ran MiXCR on the RT-PCR reads and lists one entry per CDR3 protein. The table has fewer than 250,000 distinct CDR3 sequences, around 15% seen once; the top ten hold approximately 27%. The germline V gene encodes CDR1 SGHKS and CDR2 YYEKEE (reference sequence). J lost 4 bases, V lost 5 bases, and 6 bases had no gene match. CDR3 length equals 15 residues. The V call is TRBV5-5, the J call TRBJ2-6; the match to TRBD1 covers 7 bases. The material sequenced was CD8+ T cells sorted from PBMCs, taken about 5 days after vaccination. The receptor was isolated from a man aged 50 to 60 who received an inactivated influenza vaccine. In nucleotides, the CDR3 is TGTGCCAGCAGTCTAACAGGGGAAGGGGCCAACGTCCTGACTTTC. Amino acids: CASSLTGEGANVLTF.